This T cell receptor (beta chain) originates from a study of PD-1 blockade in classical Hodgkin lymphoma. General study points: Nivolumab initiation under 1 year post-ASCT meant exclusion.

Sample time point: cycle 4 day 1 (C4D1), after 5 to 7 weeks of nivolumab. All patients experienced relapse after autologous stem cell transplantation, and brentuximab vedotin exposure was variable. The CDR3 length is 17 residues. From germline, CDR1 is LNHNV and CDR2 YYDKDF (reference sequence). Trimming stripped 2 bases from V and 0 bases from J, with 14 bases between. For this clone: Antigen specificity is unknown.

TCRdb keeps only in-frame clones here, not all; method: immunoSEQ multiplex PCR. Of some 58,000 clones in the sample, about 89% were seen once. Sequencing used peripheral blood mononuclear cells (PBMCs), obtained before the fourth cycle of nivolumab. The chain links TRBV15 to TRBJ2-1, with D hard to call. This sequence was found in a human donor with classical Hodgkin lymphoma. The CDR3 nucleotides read TGTGCCACCAGCAGAAGGATCGAGTTTCTCTCCTACAATGAGCAGTTCTTC. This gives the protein CATSRRIEFLSYNEQFF.